Each of the 2 T cell receptor beta chains below was sequenced from the same sample in a study of CD8+CD57+ T cells in acquired aplastic anemia. The template for TCR beta VDJ and CDR3 sequence profiling was genomic DNA. TCRdb used MiXCR to reprocess the reads, holding one entry per CDR3 protein. The sample shows around 200,000 distinct CDR3 sequences, around 50% of them seen only once. CD8+CD57+ cell expansion had been shown by flow cytometry in patients chosen for sequencing. The sequenced sample consisted of sorted CD4+, CD8+, or CD8+CD57+ T cells (not recorded which) from PBMCs. The receptors derive from a human donor with aplastic anemia.

This rearrangement joins TRBV20-1 to TRBJ2-1; D may be TRBD1 or TRBD2 (5 bases each). The CDR3 runs 18 residues. The germline gives CDR1 DFQATT, CDR2 SNEGSKA (reference sequence). Trimming removed 0 bases at V and 0 bases at J, with 18 bases between. CDR3 DNA: TGCAGTGCTAGAGACCACCTTAACGAGGGGAGCTCCTACAATGAGCAGTTCTTC. As protein: CSARDHLNEGSSYNEQFF.

The rearrangement joins TRBV7-2 to TRBJ2-3; 7 bases fit TRBD1. V was clipped by 5 bases and J by 10 bases; unmatched bases: 6. This CDR3 is 12 amino acids long. Looked up from germline, CDR1 is SGHTA and CDR2 is FQGNSA. This chain's CDR3 is CASSPGTASQYF. For the CDR3, the DNA is TGTGCCAGCAGCCCTGGGACAGCCTCGCAGTATTTT.